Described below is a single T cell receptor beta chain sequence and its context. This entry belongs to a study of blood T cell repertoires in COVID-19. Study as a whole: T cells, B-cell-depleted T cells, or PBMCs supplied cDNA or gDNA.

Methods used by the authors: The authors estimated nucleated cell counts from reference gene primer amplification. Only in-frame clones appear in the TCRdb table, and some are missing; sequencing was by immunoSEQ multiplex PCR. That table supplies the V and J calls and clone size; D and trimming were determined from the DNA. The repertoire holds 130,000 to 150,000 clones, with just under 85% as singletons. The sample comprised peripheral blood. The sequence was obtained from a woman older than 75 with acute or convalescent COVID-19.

The chain's CDR3 is CAWSPLTWRDEKLFF. Written as DNA, the CDR3 is TGTGCCTGGAGTCCTCTCACTTGGAGGGATGAAAAACTGTTTTTT. The chain has TRBV30 and TRBJ1-4; D remains ambiguous. The CDR3 has 15 residues. The V gene's germline CDR1 is GTSNPN and CDR2 SVGIG (reference sequence). Trimming removed 2 bases from V and 6 bases from J, with 16 bases in between.